Listed here are 27 T cell receptor beta chains from one sample, sequenced in a study of beta chain features in type 1 diabetes. Regarding the study as a whole: All four CD4+ subsets of Type 1 diabetes patients contained TCRB CDR3s that were moderately but significantly shorter.

These receptors have no identified antigens. The isolated RNA, all of it, was reverse transcribed, so expressed TCRB transcripts were what got sequenced. Method: immunoSEQ multiplex PCR; TCRdb's copy keeps in-frame clones and lacks some. Of some 200,000 clones listed, around 15% are singletons. The material sequenced was naive CD4+ T cells from blood. These receptors were obtained from a man aged 25 to 40 with type 1 diabetes.

This chain uses TRBV29-1 with TRBJ1-1; 9 nucleotides line up with TRBD1. The CDR3 has 15 amino acids. V shed 4 bases, J shed 4 bases, and the junction held 10 bases outside the gene matches. Germline values: CDR1 SQVTM, CDR2 ANQGSEA. The CDR3 protein is CSVAQGARGSTEAFF. Written as DNA, the CDR3 is TGCAGCGTTGCACAGGGGGCTAGAGGGAGCACTGAAGCTTTCTTT.

This clone appeared a few times. The CDR3 spells CSVEDPAGASTQYF. DNA of the CDR3: TGCAGCGTTGAAGATCCAGCGGGAGCCTCCACGCAGTATTTT. The chain recombines TRBV29-1 with TRBJ2-3, with 8 bases fitting TRBD2. V gave up 0 bases and J gave up 9 bases; unmatched junction bases: 8. Germline V gene data show CDR1 as SQVTM and CDR2 as ANQGSEA. This CDR3 is 14 amino acids long.

This clone turned up a few times. The CDR3 here is CASSRKPLAGTDTQYF. The CDR3 nucleotides are TGTGCCAGCAGCCGGAAGCCCCTCGCTGGGACAGATACGCAGTATTTT. The chain carries TRBV7-3 and TRBJ2-3; D is uncertain. Germline CDR1 reads SGHTA; CDR2 reads FQGTGA. The V gene lost 5 bases and the J gene lost 3 bases, with 18 bases spanning the gap. This CDR3 spans 16 amino acids.

The J gene is TRBJ1-3, the V gene TRBV9; maybe TRBD1 (6 bases). The CDR3 spans 16 residues. The V end lost 3 bases, the J end lost 0 bases, and 13 bases lay between the germline ends. Germline V gene data show CDR1 as SGDLS and CDR2 as YYNGEE. The CDR3 region has the DNA TGTGCCAGCAGCGGACAGGCACCTATCTCTGGAAACACCATATATTTT. Translation: CASSGQAPISGNTIYF.

This chain links TRBV28 with TRBJ1-2; TRBD1 is a possible D gene (5 bases). This CDR3 has 12 residues. V lost 4 bases to trimming and J lost 7 bases, with 10 bases between them. Germline V gives CDR1 MDHEN, CDR2 SYDVKM. In DNA form, the CDR3 reads TGTGCCAGCAGTTCCCCAGGGTCTGGCTACACCTTC. Protein product: CASSSPGSGYTF.

The rearrangement joins TRBV29-1 to TRBJ2-1; 9 bases map to TRBD2. This CDR3 is built from 14 residues. The V gene end was trimmed by 5 bases and the J gene end by 2 bases; junction bases not matched to a gene: 4. Germline V gene data show CDR1 as SQVTM and CDR2 as ANQGSEA. DNA of the CDR3: TGCAGCGTTCGGCGGGAGGGGACCTACAATGAGCAGTTCTTC. Protein sequence: CSVRREGTYNEQFF.

V usage is TRBV21-1 and J usage is TRBJ2-4; the tabulated D call, TRBD2, remains unverified against the DNA. TRBV21-1 is a known pseudogene. This CDR3 contains 17 residues. CDR3 protein: CASSKWWVGVAKNIQYF. In DNA form, the CDR3 reads TGTGCCAGCAGCAAATGGTGGGTCGGAGTAGCCAAAAACATTCAGTACTTC.

This clone has a single count. The rearrangement links TRBV5-1 to TRBJ2-3; 10 positions agree with TRBD2. Germline V CDR1 and CDR2: SGHRS, YFSETQ. The V and J ends lost 4 bases and 2 bases, in that order; junction bases with no gene match: 1. CDR3 length: 14 residues. CDR3 loop: CASSTSGNTDTQYF. The CDR3 region has the DNA TGCGCCAGCAGCACTAGCGGGAACACAGATACGCAGTATTTT.

The V and J genes are TRBV7-2 and TRBJ1-1, with TRBD1 matching 8 bases. Looked up from germline, CDR1 is SGHTA and CDR2 is FQGNSA. V shed 4 bases, J shed 4 bases, and the junction held 5 bases outside the gene matches. The CDR3 loop spans 14 amino acids. The CDR3 DNA sequence: TGTGCCAGCAGCTCCCAGGGGGCTAGCACTGAAGCTTTCTTT. It codes for CASSSQGASTEAFF.

J is TRBJ2-4 and V is TRBV28; D unresolved. V shed 2 bases and J shed 8 bases, with 4 bases lying between them. The germline V gene has CDR1 MDHEN and CDR2 SYDVKM. The CDR3 has 11 residues. The CDR3 protein is CASSLRDIQYF. The CDR3 nucleotides are TGTGCCAGCAGTTTAAGGGACATTCAGTACTTC. The variable domain in full, completed from reference TRBV28 and TRBJ2-4, reads DVKVTQSSRYLVKRTGEKVFLECVQDMDHENMFWYRQDPGLGLRLIYFSYDVKMKEKGDIPEGYSVSREKKERFSLILESASTNQTSMYLCASSLRDIQYFGAGTRLSVL.

The CDR3 DNA follows: TGTGCCAGCAGCGAGGCGGGGTATGAGCAGTTCTTC. As protein: CASSEAGYEQFF. The chain carries TRBV5-4 and TRBJ2-1; D perhaps matches TRBD2 (6 bases). Deletions cut 4 bases from V and 8 bases from J, with 10 bases between. Germline CDR1 is SGHNT and CDR2 is YYREEE (reference sequence). The CDR3 is made up of 12 amino acids.

This chain uses TRBV29-1 with TRBJ1-4, with D possibly TRBD1 on 6 matching bases. This CDR3 comprises 13 residues. Germline CDR1 reads SQVTM; CDR2 reads ANQGSEA. V was shortened by 7 bases and J by 4 bases, with 13 bases between the two germline ends. For the CDR3, the DNA is TGCAGCGCAACAGGGTTGTTTAATGAAAAACTGTTTTTT. Translation: CSATGLFNEKLFF.

This clone was seen only a few times. The chain uses TRBV9 and TRBJ2-7; TRBD1 might be the D (6 bases). V lost 4 bases and J lost 5, with 16 bases in between. Germline V gives CDR1 SGDLS, CDR2 YYNGEE. The CDR3 spans 14 residues. CDR3 sequence: CASSPGHSVDEQYF. The CDR3 coding sequence is TGTGCCAGCAGCCCGGGACACTCTGTCGACGAGCAGTACTTC.

This sequence joins TRBV15 and TRBJ2-3; D not certain. V was trimmed by 3 bases and J by 3 bases, leaving 7 bases between them. Germline V lookup: CDR1 LNHNV, CDR2 YYDKDF (reference sequence). This CDR3 comprises 13 residues. The CDR3 DNA sequence: TGTGCCACCAGCAGCCCTCCTACAGATACGCAGTATTTT. Protein: CATSSPPTDTQYF.

Only a few counts were recorded for this clone. The V gene is TRBV30, the J gene TRBJ1-2, with 11 bases lining up with TRBD1. The junction had 2 bases not matched to a gene; V was cut back by 3 bases and J by 2 bases. From germline, CDR1 is GTSNPN and CDR2 SVGIG (reference sequence). The CDR3 spans 14 residues. In DNA, the CDR3 is TGTGCCTGGAGGGGACAGGGGGAGAACTATGGCTACACCTTC. Amino acids: CAWRGQGENYGYTF.

This clone has only a few counts. The V gene is TRBV29-1, the J gene TRBJ1-3; D is ambiguous. This CDR3 has 12 amino acids. The V gene lost 6 bases and the J gene lost 2 bases, with 8 bases spanning the gap. The germline V gene has CDR1 SQVTM and CDR2 ANQGSEA. The CDR3 coding sequence is TGCAGCGTCAGGTCTACTGGAAACACCATATATTTT. Its translation is CSVRSTGNTIYF.

This clone has more than one count but fewer than ten. This rearrangement joins TRBV19 to TRBJ2-7, with D perhaps TRBD1 (6 bases). Trimming removed 5 bases from V and 0 bases from J, with 11 bases in between. Germline CDR1 reads LNHDA; CDR2 reads SQIVND (reference sequence). The length of the CDR3 is 14 residues. The CDR3 reads CASSPRGSSYEQYF. The CDR3 nucleotides are TGTGCCAGTAGTCCCAGGGGAAGCTCCTACGAGCAGTACTTC.

This clone appeared a few times. V usage is TRBV27 and J usage is TRBJ2-6; the D gene could be TRBD1 or TRBD2 (5 bases each). Germline V lookup: CDR1 MNHEY, CDR2 SMNVEV (reference sequence). CDR3 length: 13 amino acids. V lost 3 bases and J lost 12, with 12 bases in between. The CDR3 DNA is TGTGCCAGCAGTTTCGGGACCTCGGGCGTCCTGACTTTC. This gives the protein CASSFGTSGVLTF.

This clone has only a few counts. The chain employs TRBV27 and TRBJ1-5; D is perhaps TRBD1 (5 bases). V lost 4 bases and J 1 base, leaving 17 bases between the germline ends. The germline V gene encodes CDR1 MNHEY and CDR2 SMNVEV (reference sequence). This CDR3 is 17 amino acids long. CDR3 amino acids: CASSSLPRVGSNQPQHF. The CDR3 nucleotides read TGTGCCAGCAGTTCCCTTCCCAGGGTAGGAAGCAATCAGCCCCAGCATTTT.

The chain joins TRBV5-1 to TRBJ2-2; D unclear. The V end lost 0 bases, the J end lost 4 bases, and 10 bases lay between the germline ends. CDR3 length: 15 amino acids. Looked up from germline, CDR1 is SGHRS and CDR2 is YFSETQ. CDR3 in amino acids: CASSLAPSSTGELFF. The CDR3 nucleotides read TGCGCCAGCAGCTTGGCTCCGTCTTCCACCGGGGAGCTGTTTTTT.

This clone was detected a few times. The rearrangement joins TRBV4-1 to TRBJ2-3, with 7 bases aligning to TRBD2. The CDR3 runs to 15 residues. V shed 4 bases and J 0 bases; nucleotides not matched to a gene: 4. The germline CDR1 and CDR2 sequences are MGHRA and YSYEKL. The CDR3 loop is CASSLGDYSTDTQYF. The CDR3 nucleotides are TGCGCCAGCAGCCTCGGGGACTATAGCACAGATACGCAGTATTTT.

The chain uses TRBV6-5 and TRBJ1-1, with D unclear. The germline V and J ends were trimmed by 7 bases and 1 base, with 7 bases remaining between them. The CDR3 spans 12 residues. Per germline, CDR1 MNHEY and CDR2 SVGAGI. The CDR3 nucleotides read TGTGCCAGCACTGGCAGGAACACTGAAGCTTTCTTT. Residues: CASTGRNTEAFF.

The sample holds a few counts of this clone. The chain is built from TRBV14 and TRBJ1-1; 7 bases match TRBD1. The V gene's germline CDR1 is SGHDN and CDR2 FVKESK. The CDR3 length is 13 residues. V lost 6 bases to trimming and J lost 1 base; unmatched junction nucleotides: 2. CDR3 in amino acids: CASSRQGNTEAFF. DNA for the CDR3: TGTGCCAGCAGTCGACAGGGGAACACTGAAGCTTTCTTT.

This clone showed up just a few times. The rearrangement links TRBV27 to TRBJ2-6, with 7 nucleotides matching TRBD1. Trimming took 6 bases from V and 2 from J; bases not matched to a gene: 4. Germline V gene sequence: CDR1 MNHEY, CDR2 SMNVEV (reference sequence). This CDR3 has 15 residues. CDR3 bases: TGTGCCAGCAGCAGCGACAGGGCTGGGGCCAACGTCCTGACTTTC. Its protein product is CASSSDRAGANVLTF.

The V gene is TRBV5-4, the J gene TRBJ2-1, with D possibly TRBD2 on 6 matching bases. Trimming took off 2 bases at V and 0 bases at J, with 12 bases between the two ends. The germline V gene has CDR1 SGHNT and CDR2 YYREEE (reference sequence). The CDR3 loop spans 16 amino acids. The chain's CDR3 is CASSFKAGTSYNEQFF. CDR3 bases: TGTGCCAGCAGCTTCAAGGCGGGGACCTCCTACAATGAGCAGTTCTTC.

The sample holds a few counts of this clone. One junction end disagrees with the germline gene, perhaps due to a read error. The chain is built from TRBV6-6 and TRBJ2-7; 9 bases line up with TRBD1. CDR1 and CDR2 (germline): MNHNY, SVGAGI (reference sequence). The CDR3 runs to 15 residues. CDR3 region: CASTYPGTGTYEQYF. As DNA, the CDR3 is TGTGCCAGCACTTACCCCGGGACAGGGACCTACGAGCAGTACTTC.

This clone was observed a handful of times. The chain couples TRBV30 to TRBJ2-1, with D possibly called TRBD1 or TRBD2 (5 bases each). Germline CDR1 and CDR2: GTSNPN and SVGIG (reference sequence). The CDR3 loop spans 11 amino acids. Trimming left V 2 bases short and J 12 bases short, with 11 bases between. CDR3 in amino acids: CAWSSLGPQFF. CDR3 DNA: TGTGCCTGGAGTTCTCTGGGACCGCAGTTCTTC. The complete variable domain, with remaining parts taken from reference TRBV30 and TRBJ2-1, reads SQTIHQWPATLVQPVGSPLSLECTVEGTSNPNLYWYRQAAGRGLQLLFYSVGIGQISSEVPQNLSASRPQDRQFILSSKKLLLSDSGFYLCAWSSLGPQFFGPGTRLTVL.